This TCR beta chain was captured by sequencing in a study of response to subunit inactivated influenza vaccine listed by TCRdb under 2018. General notes on the study: To follow how T cells responded to a trivalent subunit inactivated influenza vaccine, the researchers relied on deep quantitative profiling of the T cell receptor repertoire.

In the germline V gene (reference sequence), CDR1 corresponds to SEHNR and CDR2 to FQNEAQ. Taken from cysteine to phenylalanine, the CDR3 has 11 residues. Of the read, only the CDR3 DNA is kept; its 33 bases are in frame from base 1. This clonotype appeared a few times. The clone's antigen remains unknown. The junction does not match germline at one end; this may be a read error. Broader findings and caveats from the paper: The authors proposed that each seasonal influenza vaccination may bring in only a limited number of new T cells.

Library preparation employed RT-PCR. The listed sequencing device is Illumina HiSeq 2500. TCRdb redid the processing of the public reads, applying fastp at Q25 and MiXCR, and retained in-frame beta chains. Each CDR3 protein gets just one entry, which takes the most common genes and DNA from the rows behind it. The sample table shows around 570,000 distinct CDR3 sequences, and about 11% are seen once. The top ten clones comprise about 10% of the sample. The same data also went into a second study, on T cells expressing NK-cell markers. The second study, in turn, reports: TCR beta cDNA libraries were made by 5'RACE template switching that added a universal primer site and unique molecular identifiers. TCR beta-chain repertoires were profiled in sorted CD3+CD56+NKG2C+, CD3+CD56+NKG2C- and CD3+CD56-NKG2C+ T-cell subsets from about 8 donors. Among the eight sequenced donors, seven were HCMV-seropositive and one was HCMV-seronegative. To restrict sorting to alphabetaTCR-expressing T cells, an anti-gammadeltaTCR antibody was added in several experiments. In roughly 6 donors, the dominant CD3+CD56+NKG2C+ clonotypes were found to rank among the top 10 CD8+ clonotypes and to make up about 1.0-8% of CD8+ T cells. Those dominant clonotypes were again the most abundant among CD3+CD56-NKG2C+ cells in a handful of donors, at about 25-60.1%. Whether the expanded NKG2C-expressing T cell clones were specific for HCMV antigens remained unclear. The eight sequenced donors were randomly selected healthy volunteers, three men and five women. HCMV-specific IgG was detected in serum with a commercial ELISA kit to determine HCMV serostatus. Peripheral blood mononuclear cells were isolated from blood by Ficoll density gradient centrifugation. For a handful of donors, bulk peripheral blood T-cell repertoires were also sequenced from unsorted PBMC. Priming for cDNA synthesis came from the TCR beta constant segment, and two successive PCR amplification steps followed. Illumina HiSeq 2000/2500, MiSeq or NextSeq was used to sequence libraries as 2 x 150 bp reads. MIGEC was used to demultiplex reads and group the reads by UMI, and MiTCR was used to assemble and quantify clonotypes. To exclude erroneous sequences, only TCR cDNA sequences supported by at least two reads were retained. The tcR package was used for downstream repertoire analysis, with clonotypes matched between fractions based on CDR3 nucleotide sequence plus V segment. VDJmatch was used to annotate antigen specificity against VDJdb, with one amino acid substitution in CDR3 allowed.

The rearrangement joined TRBV7-9 to TRBJ2-1; TRBD1 aligns with 7 central bases. The receptor comes from a man aged 45-65 years who received an inactivated influenza vaccine. Donor details come from another sample of the same person, matched by shared clones. The sample was PBMCs from blood, taken on the day of vaccination. In nucleotides, the sequence is TGTGCCAGCAGCCCCGACGAGGGGGCGCGGTTC. Its translation reads: CASSPDEGARF.